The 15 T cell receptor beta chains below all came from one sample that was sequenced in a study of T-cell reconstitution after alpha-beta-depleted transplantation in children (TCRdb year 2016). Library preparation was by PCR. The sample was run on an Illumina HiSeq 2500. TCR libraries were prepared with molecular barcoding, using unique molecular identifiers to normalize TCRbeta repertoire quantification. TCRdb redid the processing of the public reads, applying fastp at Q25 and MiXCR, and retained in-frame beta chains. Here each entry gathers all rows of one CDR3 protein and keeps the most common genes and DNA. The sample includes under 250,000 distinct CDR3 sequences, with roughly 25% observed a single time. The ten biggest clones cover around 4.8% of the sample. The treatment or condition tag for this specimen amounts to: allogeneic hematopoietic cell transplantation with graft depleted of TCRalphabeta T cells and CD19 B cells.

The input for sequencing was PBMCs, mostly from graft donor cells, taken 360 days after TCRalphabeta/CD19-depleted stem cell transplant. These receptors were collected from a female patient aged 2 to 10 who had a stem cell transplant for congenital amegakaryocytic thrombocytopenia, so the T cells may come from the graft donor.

DNA of the CDR3: TGCGCCAGCAGCTCGTCGTCGCTTTTCCTACAGGGGACCAGGGCTGAAGCTTTCTTT. Protein: CASSSSSLFLQGTRAEAFF. The V call is TRBV5-1, the J call TRBJ1-1; TRBD1 aligns across 7 bases. In germline, CDR1 is SGHRS, CDR2 YFSETQ. The length of the CDR3 is 19 residues. The V segment lost 3 bases and the J segment 6 bases; nucleotides outside the gene matches: 23.

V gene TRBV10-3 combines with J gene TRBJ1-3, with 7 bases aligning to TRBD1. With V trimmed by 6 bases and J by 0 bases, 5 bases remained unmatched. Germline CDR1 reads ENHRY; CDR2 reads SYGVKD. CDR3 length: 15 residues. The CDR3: CAIRLTGISGNTIYF. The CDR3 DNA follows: TGTGCCATCAGACTGACAGGGATCTCTGGAAACACCATATATTTT.

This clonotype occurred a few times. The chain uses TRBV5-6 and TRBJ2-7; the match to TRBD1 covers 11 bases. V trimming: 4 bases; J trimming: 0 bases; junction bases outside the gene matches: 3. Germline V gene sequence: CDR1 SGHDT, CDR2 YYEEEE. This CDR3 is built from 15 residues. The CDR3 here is CASSQGTGGSYEQYF. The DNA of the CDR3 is TGTGCCAGCAGCCAGGGGACAGGGGGCTCCTACGAGCAGTACTTC.

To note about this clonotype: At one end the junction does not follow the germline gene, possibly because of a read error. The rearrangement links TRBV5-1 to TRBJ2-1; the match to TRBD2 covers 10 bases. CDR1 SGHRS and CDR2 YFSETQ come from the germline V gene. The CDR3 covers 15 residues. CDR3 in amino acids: CAGSLLAGVFNEQFF. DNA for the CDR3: TGCGCCGGCAGCTTGCTAGCGGGAGTTTTCAATGAGCAGTTCTTC.

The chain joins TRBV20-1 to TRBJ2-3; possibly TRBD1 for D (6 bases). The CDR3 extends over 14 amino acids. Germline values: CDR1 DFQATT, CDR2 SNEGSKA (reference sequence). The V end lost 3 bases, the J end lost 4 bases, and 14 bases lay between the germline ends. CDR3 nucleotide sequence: TGCAGTGCTAGCCCAATCAGGGGCGCAGATACGCAGTATTTT. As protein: CSASPIRGADTQYF.

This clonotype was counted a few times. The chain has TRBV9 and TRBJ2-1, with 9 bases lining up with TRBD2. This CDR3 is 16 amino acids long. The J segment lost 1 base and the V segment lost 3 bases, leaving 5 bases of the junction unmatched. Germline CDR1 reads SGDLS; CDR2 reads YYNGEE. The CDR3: CASSAPSGGSYNEQFF. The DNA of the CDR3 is TGTGCCAGCAGCGCCCCCAGCGGGGGGTCCTACAATGAGCAGTTCTTC. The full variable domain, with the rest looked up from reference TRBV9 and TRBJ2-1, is DSGVTQTPKHLITATGQRVTLRCSPRSGDLSVYWYQQSLDQGLQFLIQYYNGEERAKGNILERFSAQQFPDLHSELNLSSLELGDSALYFCASSAPSGGSYNEQFFGPGTRLTVL.

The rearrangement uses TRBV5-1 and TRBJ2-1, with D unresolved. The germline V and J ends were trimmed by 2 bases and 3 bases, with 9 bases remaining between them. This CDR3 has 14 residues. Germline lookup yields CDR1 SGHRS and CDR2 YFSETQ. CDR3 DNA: TGCGCCAGCAGCTTTGGCAGTCTCTACAATGAGCAGTTCTTC. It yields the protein CASSFGSLYNEQFF. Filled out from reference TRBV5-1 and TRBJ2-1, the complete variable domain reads KAGVTQTPRYLIKTRGQQVTLSCSPISGHRSVSWYQQTPGQGLQFLFEYFSETQRNKGNFPGRFSGRQFSNSRSEMNVSTLELGDSALYLCASSFGSLYNEQFFGPGTRLTVL.

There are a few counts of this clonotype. CDR3 bases: TGTGCCATCAGTGAGTCGGGAGGGAGCGAGACCCAGTACTTC. Amino acids: CAISESGGSETQYF. J is TRBJ2-5 and V is TRBV10-3, with TRBD2 identical over 7 bases. The CDR3 sequence is 14 residues long. Trimming cost V 0 bases and J 5 bases; bases outside gene matches: 3. Per the germline V gene, CDR1 is ENHRY and CDR2 is SYGVKD.

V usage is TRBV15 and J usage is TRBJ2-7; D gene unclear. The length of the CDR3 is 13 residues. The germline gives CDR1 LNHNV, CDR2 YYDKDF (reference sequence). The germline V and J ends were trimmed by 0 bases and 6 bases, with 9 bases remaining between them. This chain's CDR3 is CATSRESGGEQYF. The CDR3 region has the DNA TGTGCCACCAGCAGAGAGTCCGGTGGCGAGCAGTACTTC.

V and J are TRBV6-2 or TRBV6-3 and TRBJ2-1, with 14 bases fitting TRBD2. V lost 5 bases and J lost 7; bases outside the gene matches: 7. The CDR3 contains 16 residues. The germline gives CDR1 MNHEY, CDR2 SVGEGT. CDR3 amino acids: CASSQLGTSGSNEQFF. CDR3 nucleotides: TGTGCCAGCAGTCAATTAGGGACTAGCGGGAGTAATGAGCAGTTCTTC.

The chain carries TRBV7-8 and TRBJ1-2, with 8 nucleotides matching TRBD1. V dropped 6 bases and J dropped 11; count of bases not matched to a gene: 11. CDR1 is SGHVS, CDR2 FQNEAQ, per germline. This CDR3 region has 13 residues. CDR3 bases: TGTGCCAGCAGTATTAGTCAGGGGGCACGATACACCTTC. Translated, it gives CASSISQGARYTF. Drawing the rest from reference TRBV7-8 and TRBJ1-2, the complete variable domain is GAGVSQSPRYKVAKRGQDVALRCDPISGHVSLFWYQQALGQGPEFLTYFQNEAQLDKSGLPSDRFFAERPEGSVSTLKIQRTQQEDSAVYLCASSISQGARYTFGSGTRLTVV.

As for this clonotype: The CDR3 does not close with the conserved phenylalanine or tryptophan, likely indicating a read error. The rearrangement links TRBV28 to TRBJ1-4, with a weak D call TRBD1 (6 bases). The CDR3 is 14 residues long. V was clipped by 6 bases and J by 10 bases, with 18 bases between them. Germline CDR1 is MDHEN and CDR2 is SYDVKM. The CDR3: CASRNRDKGGKLFS. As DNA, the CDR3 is TGTGCCAGCAGAAACCGGGACAAAGGGGGAAAACTGTTTTCT.

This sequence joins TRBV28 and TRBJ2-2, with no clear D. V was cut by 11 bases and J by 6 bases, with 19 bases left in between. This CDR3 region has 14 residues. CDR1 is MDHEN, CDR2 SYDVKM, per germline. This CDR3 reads CARKPLVGPGELFF. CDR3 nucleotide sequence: TGTGCCCGGAAGCCGTTGGTAGGGCCCGGGGAGCTGTTTTTT.

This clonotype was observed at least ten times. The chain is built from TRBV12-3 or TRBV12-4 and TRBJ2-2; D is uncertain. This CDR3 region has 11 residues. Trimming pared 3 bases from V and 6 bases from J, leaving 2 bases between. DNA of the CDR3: TGTGCCAGCAGTTTCCCCGGGGAGCTGTTTTTT. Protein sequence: CASSFPGELFF.

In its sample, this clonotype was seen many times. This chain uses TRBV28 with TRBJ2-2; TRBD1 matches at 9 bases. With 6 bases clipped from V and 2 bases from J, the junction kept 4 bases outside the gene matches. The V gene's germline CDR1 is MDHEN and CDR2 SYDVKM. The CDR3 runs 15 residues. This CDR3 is CASSRTGVNTGELFF. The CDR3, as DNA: TGTGCCAGCAGCCGGACAGGGGTCAACACCGGGGAGCTGTTTTTT. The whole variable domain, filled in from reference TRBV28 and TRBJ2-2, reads DVKVTQSSRYLVKRTGEKVFLECVQDMDHENMFWYRQDPGLGLRLIYFSYDVKMKEKGDIPEGYSVSREKKERFSLILESASTNQTSMYLCASSRTGVNTGELFFGEGSRLTVL.